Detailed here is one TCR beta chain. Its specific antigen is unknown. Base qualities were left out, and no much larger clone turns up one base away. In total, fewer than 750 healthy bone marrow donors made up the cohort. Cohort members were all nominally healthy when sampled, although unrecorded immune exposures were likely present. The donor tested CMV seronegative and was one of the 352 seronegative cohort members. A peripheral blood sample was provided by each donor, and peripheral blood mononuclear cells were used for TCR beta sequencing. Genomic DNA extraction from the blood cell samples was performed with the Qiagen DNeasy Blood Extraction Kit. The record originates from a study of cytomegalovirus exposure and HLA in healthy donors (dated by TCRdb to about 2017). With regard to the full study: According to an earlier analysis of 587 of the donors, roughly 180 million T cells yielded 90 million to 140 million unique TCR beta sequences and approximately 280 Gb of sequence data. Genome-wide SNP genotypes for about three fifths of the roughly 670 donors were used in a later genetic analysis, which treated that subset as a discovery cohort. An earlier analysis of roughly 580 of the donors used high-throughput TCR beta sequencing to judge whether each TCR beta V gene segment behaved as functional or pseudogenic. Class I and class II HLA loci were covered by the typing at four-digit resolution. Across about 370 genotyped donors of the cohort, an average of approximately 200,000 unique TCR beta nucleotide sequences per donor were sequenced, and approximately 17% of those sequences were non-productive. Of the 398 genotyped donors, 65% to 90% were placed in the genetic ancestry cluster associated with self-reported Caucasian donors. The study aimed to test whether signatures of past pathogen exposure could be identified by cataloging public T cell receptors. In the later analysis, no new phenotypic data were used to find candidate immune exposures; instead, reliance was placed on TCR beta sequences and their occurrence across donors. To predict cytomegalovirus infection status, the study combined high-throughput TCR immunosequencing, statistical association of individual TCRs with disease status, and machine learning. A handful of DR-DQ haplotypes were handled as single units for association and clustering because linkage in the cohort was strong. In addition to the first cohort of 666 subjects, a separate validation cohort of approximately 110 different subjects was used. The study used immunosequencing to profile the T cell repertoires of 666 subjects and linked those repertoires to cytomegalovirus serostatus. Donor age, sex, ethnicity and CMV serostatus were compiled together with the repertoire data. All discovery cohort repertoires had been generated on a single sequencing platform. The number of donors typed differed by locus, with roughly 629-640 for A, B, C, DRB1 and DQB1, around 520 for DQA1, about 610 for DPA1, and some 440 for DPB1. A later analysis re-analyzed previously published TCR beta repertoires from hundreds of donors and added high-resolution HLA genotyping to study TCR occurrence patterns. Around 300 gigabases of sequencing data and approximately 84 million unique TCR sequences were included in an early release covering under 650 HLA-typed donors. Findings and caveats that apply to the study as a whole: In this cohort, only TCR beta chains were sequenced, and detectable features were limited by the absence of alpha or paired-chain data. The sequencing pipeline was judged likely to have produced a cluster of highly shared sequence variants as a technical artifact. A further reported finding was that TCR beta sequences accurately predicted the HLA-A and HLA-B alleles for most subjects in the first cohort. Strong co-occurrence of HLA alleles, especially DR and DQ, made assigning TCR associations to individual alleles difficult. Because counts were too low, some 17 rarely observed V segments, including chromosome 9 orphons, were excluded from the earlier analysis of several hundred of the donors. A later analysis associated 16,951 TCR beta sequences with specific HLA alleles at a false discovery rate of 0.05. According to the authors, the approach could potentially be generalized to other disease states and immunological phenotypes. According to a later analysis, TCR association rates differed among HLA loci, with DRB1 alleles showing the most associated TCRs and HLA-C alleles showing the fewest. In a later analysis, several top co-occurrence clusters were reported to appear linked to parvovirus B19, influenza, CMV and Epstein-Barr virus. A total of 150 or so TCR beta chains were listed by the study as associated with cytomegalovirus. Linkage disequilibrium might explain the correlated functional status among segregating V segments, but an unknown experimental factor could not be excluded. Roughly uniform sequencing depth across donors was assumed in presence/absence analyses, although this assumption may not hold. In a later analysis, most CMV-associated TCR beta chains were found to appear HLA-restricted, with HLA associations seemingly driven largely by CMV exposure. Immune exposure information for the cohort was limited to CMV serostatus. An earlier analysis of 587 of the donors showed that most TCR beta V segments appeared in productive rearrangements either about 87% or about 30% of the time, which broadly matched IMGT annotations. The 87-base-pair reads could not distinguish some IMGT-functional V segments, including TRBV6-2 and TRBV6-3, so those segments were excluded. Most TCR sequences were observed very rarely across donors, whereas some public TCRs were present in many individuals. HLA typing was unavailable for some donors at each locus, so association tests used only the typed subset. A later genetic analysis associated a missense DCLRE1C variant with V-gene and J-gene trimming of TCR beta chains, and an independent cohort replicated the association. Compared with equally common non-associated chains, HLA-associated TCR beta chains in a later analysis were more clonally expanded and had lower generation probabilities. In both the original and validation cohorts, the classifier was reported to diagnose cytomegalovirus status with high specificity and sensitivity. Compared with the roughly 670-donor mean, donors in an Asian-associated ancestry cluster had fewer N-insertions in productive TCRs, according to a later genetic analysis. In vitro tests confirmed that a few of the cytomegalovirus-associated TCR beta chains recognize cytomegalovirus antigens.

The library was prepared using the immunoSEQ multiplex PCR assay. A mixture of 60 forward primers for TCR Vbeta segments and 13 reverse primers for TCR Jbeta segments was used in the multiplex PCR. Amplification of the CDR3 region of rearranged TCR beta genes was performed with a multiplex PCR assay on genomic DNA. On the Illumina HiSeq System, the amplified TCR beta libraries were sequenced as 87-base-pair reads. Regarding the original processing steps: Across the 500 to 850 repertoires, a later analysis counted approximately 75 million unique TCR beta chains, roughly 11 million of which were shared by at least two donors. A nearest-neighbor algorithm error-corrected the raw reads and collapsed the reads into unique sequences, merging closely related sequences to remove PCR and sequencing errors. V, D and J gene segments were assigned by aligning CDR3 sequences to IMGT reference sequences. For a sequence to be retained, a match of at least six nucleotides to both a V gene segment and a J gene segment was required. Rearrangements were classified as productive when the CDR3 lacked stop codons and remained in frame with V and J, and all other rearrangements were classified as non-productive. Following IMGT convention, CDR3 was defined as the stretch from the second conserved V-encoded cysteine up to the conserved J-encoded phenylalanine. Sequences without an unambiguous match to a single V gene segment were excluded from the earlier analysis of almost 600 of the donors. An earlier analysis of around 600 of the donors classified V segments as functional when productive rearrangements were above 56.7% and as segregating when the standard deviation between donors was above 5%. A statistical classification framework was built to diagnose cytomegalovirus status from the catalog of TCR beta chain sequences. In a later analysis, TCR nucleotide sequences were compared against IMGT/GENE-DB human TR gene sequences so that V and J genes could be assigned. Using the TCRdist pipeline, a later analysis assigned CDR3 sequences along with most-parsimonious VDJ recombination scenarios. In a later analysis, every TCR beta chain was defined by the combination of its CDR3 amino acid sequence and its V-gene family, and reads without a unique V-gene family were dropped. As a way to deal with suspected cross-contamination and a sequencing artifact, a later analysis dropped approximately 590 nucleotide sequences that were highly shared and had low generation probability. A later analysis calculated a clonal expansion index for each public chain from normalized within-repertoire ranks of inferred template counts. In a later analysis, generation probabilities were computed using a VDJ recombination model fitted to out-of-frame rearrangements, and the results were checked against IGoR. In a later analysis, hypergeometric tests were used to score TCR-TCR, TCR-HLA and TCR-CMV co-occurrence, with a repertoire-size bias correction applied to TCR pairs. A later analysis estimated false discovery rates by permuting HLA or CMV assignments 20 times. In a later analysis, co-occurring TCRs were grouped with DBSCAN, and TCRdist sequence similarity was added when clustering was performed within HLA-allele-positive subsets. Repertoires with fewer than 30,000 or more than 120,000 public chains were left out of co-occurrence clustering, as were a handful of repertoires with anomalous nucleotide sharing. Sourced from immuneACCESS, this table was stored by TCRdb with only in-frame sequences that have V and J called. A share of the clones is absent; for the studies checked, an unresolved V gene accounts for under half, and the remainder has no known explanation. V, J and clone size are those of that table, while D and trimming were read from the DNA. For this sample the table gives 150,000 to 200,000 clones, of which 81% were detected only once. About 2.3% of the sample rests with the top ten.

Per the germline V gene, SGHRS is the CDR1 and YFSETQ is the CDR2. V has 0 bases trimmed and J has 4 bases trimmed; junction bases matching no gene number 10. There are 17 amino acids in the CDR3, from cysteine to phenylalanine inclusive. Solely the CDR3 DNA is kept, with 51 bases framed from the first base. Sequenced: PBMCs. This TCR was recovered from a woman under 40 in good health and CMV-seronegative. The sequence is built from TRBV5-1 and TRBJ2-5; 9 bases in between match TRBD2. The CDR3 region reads CASSLGIAGAGSETQYF. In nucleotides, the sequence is TGCGCCAGCAGCTTGGGAATAGCGGGGGCCGGCTCAGAGACCCAGTACTTC.